Shown below are 29 T cell receptor beta chains from a single sample sequenced in a study of beta chain features in type 1 diabetes. As every portion of the isolated RNA was reverse transcribed, the sequencing read expressed TCRB transcripts. Some clones are missing from TCRdb's copy, which holds only in-frame ones; the method was immunoSEQ multiplex PCR. The repertoire has hundreds of thousands of clones, approximately 10% of them found once; the top ten carry more than 0.045%. Sequencing input: naive CD4+ T cells from blood. These receptors were obtained from a woman aged 18-35 years in good health.

The chain employs TRBV11-1 and TRBJ2-3, with TRBD2 matching over 8 bases. With V trimmed by 5 bases and J by 5 bases, 9 bases remained unmatched. CDR1 is SGHAT and CDR2 is FQDESV in the germline V gene (reference sequence). CDR3 length: 15 amino acids. The CDR3 region is CASSPQFGRGDTQYF. The CDR3 DNA reads TGTGCCAGCAGCCCGCAATTCGGGAGGGGAGATACGCAGTATTTT.

The chain carries TRBV5-6 and TRBJ2-6; D gene uncertain. This CDR3 is 15 amino acids long. V dropped 2 bases and J dropped 0 bases, with 6 bases sitting between them. Per the germline V gene, CDR1 is SGHDT and CDR2 is YYEEEE. CDR3 coding DNA: TGTGCCAGCAGCTTTTCTCCCTCTGGGGCCAACGTCCTGACTTTC. This gives the protein CASSFSPSGANVLTF.

This clone occurred a few times. The chain carries TRBV4-3 and TRBJ1-1; 7 bases agree with TRBD1. The germline CDR1 and CDR2 sequences are LGHNA and YSLEER. The CDR3 is 14 residues long. J was trimmed by 7 bases and V by 0 bases; bases with no gene match: 5. The CDR3 DNA reads TGCGCCAGCAGCCAAGAGAGGGGGCTAATTGAAGCTTTCTTT. It translates to CASSQERGLIEAFF.

The chain has TRBV19 and TRBJ2-1, with 7 positions matching TRBD1. V lost 9 bases, J lost 1 base, and 12 bases stayed unmatched. Germline V gene data show CDR1 as LNHDA and CDR2 as SQIVND (reference sequence). The CDR3 is 16 residues long. The CDR3 sequence is CASRPGQATSYNEQFF. The CDR3 DNA is TGTGCCAGCCGCCCCGGACAGGCGACATCCTACAATGAGCAGTTCTTC. The complete variable domain, with remaining parts taken from reference TRBV19 and TRBJ2-1, reads DGGITQSPKYLFRKEGQNVTLSCEQNLNHDAMYWYRQDPGQGLRLIYYSQIVNDFQKGDIAEGYSVSREKKESFPLTVTSAQKNPTAFYLCASRPGQATSYNEQFFGPGTRLTVL.

This clone came up many times. The rearrangement uses TRBV29-1 and TRBJ2-7, with D hard to call. The germline V gene encodes CDR1 SQVTM and CDR2 ANQGSEA. The CDR3 has 15 amino acids. Trimming stripped 0 bases from V and 4 bases from J, with 16 bases between. This chain's CDR3 is CSVEDSAWGNYEQYF. The CDR3 DNA reads as TGCAGCGTTGAAGATAGTGCCTGGGGTAATTACGAGCAGTACTTC.

CDR3 DNA sequence: TGTGCCAGCAGCCAACTCCAGGGATCAGGGGGAAACACCATATATTTT. Translated, it gives CASSQLQGSGGNTIYF. V and J are TRBV16 and TRBJ1-3, with a tentative D call TRBD1 (5 bases). This CDR3 has 16 residues. Germline assignment: CDR1 KGHSY and CDR2 FQNENV. Trimming left V 2 bases short and J 4 bases short, with 15 bases between.

This clone was picked up a small number of times. The V and J genes are TRBV4-2 and TRBJ2-5, with 9 bases aligning to TRBD2. V lost 4 bases and J lost 4; bases outside the gene matches: 13. This CDR3 comprises 17 residues. Germline values: CDR1 LGHNA, CDR2 YNFKEQ. The CDR3 region has the DNA TGTGCCAGCAGCCGGAGCCAGCGGGGGGCCACCCCAGAGACCCAGTACTTC. It specifies CASSRSQRGATPETQYF.

This clone has more than one count but fewer than ten. The chain combines TRBV7-9 with TRBJ2-3, with a tentative D call TRBD2 (5 bases). V lost 5 bases, J lost 2 bases, and 14 bases lay in between. The CDR3 is 15 amino acids. Germline CDR1 is SEHNR and CDR2 is FQNEAQ (reference sequence). CDR3 sequence: CASSRGRGATDTQYF. The CDR3 nucleotides are TGTGCCAGCAGCCGAGGTCGGGGAGCCACAGATACGCAGTATTTT.

This clone was picked up a small number of times. Germline is not matched at one junction end, which may reflect a read error. The chain recombines TRBV7-2 with TRBJ1-3; D perhaps matches TRBD1 (5 bases). There are 13 residues in the CDR3. Germline CDR1 SGHTA, CDR2 FQGNSA. The CDR3 loop is CASSLNNGRVTFF. Here the CDR3 DNA reads TGTGCCAGCAGCTTAAACAACGGCAGGGTAACCTTCTTT.

This clone was seen a few times. J is TRBJ1-5 and V is TRBV29-1, with 9 bases that match TRBD1. Germline CDR1 SQVTM, CDR2 ANQGSEA. The CDR3 is 14 amino acids. V trimming: 4 bases; J trimming: 4 bases; junction bases outside the gene matches: 5. This CDR3 is CSVGDRAGNQPQHF. Written as DNA, the CDR3 is TGCAGCGTTGGGGACAGGGCGGGTAATCAGCCCCAGCATTTT.

V and J are TRBV6-1 and TRBJ2-7; 11 nucleotides line up with TRBD1. Unmatched junction bases numbered 5, after V lost 4 bases and J lost 9 bases. Germline V gene lookup returns CDR1 MNHNS and CDR2 SASEGT. This CDR3 region has 13 residues. CDR3 DNA sequence: TGTGCCAGCAGTGTTCTCGGGACAGGGGGGCAGTACGTC. This codes for CASSVLGTGGQYV.

This clone was detected a few times. The J gene is TRBJ2-7, the V gene TRBV29-1; D gene uncertain. The CDR3 totals 12 residues. Germline V gene data show CDR1 as SQVTM and CDR2 as ANQGSEA. V lost 7 bases to trimming and J lost 4 bases, with 14 bases between them. DNA for the CDR3: TGCAGCGCCGACGTCAGATTTTACGAGCAGTACGTC. This gives the protein CSADVRFYEQYV.

In this sample, this clone turned up a few times. This chain uses TRBV4-1 with TRBJ2-5; 9 bases fit TRBD1. Germline CDR1 is MGHRA and CDR2 is YSYEKL. This CDR3 is built from 14 residues. V lost 5 bases to trimming and J lost 3 bases; unmatched junction nucleotides: 4. The CDR3 DNA sequence: TGCGCCAGCAGCAGGACAGGGGCTGAAGAGACCCAGTACTTC. Amino acids: CASSRTGAEETQYF.

The V and J genes are TRBV29-1 and TRBJ2-3; TRBD1 aligns across 9 bases. Trimming took 5 bases from V and 2 from J; bases not matched to a gene: 8. CDR1 SQVTM and CDR2 ANQGSEA come from the germline V gene. The length of the CDR3 is 15 residues. The chain's CDR3 is CSVRNGQGNTDTQYF. In DNA, the CDR3 is TGCAGCGTTCGAAACGGACAGGGGAACACAGATACGCAGTATTTT.

The chain couples TRBV20-1 to TRBJ2-3; D gene ambiguous. The CDR3 totals 11 residues. V was pared by 6 bases and J by 8 bases, with 12 bases between. CDR1 and CDR2 from the germline V gene are DFQATT and SNEGSKA (reference sequence). CDR3 nucleotides: TGCAGTGCCCACCGGGCGAGTACGCAGTATTTT. Translating gives CSAHRASTQYF.

This chain joins TRBV5-6 and TRBJ2-1; 12 bases are a match to TRBD2. The CDR3 runs 17 residues. V was clipped by 4 bases and J by 10 bases; unmatched bases: 15. Germline V gene sequence: CDR1 SGHDT, CDR2 YYEEEE. The CDR3 loop is CASSPLTTSGRIGEQFF. CDR3 nucleotides: TGTGCCAGCAGCCCCCTTACCACTAGCGGGAGGATCGGGGAGCAGTTCTTC.

This chain uses TRBV21-1 with TRBJ2-6; the table calls TRBD1, which could not be checked here. TRBV21-1 is recorded as a pseudogene. This CDR3 has 19 residues. Here the CDR3 reads CASSKVWGQDCSGANVLTF. As DNA, the CDR3 is TGTGCCAGCAGCAAAGTATGGGGACAGGACTGCTCTGGGGCCAACGTCCTGACTTTC.

The J gene is TRBJ1-2, the V gene TRBV4-1, with D possibly matching TRBD1 (5 bases). Between the trimmed V and J ends, which lost 2 bases and 4 bases, there was a span of 11 bases. CDR1 is MGHRA and CDR2 is YSYEKL in the germline V gene. CDR3 length: 14 amino acids. CDR3 sequence (DNA): TGCGCCAGCAGCCAACCGGATAGGGGCTATGGCTACACCTTC. This sequence encodes CASSQPDRGYGYTF.

This clone has only a few counts. The genes are TRBV18 and TRBJ2-7; D might be TRBD1 (7 bases). Trimming took 6 bases from V and 2 from J, leaving 17 bases between them. CDR1 is KGHSH, CDR2 LQKENI, per germline. The CDR3 covers 15 residues. CDR3 amino acids: CASSRGQPGTYEQYV. In nucleotides, the CDR3 is TGTGCCAGCTCGCGGGGACAGCCAGGCACCTACGAGCAGTACGTC.

The sample holds a few counts of this clone. V and J are TRBV7-8 and TRBJ2-5, with 7 bases aligning to TRBD1. This CDR3 has 14 residues. With 3 bases clipped from V and 3 bases from J, the junction kept 4 bases outside the gene matches. The germline CDR1 and CDR2 sequences are SGHVS and FQNEAQ. This chain's CDR3 is CASSLGQLEETQYF. CDR3 coding DNA: TGTGCCAGCAGCTTGGGACAGTTAGAAGAGACCCAGTACTTC.

The V gene is TRBV6-6, the J gene TRBJ1-1; a possible D gene is TRBD1 (5 bases). The V end was cut by 6 bases, the J end by 7 bases, with 12 bases between. Germline CDR1 MNHNY, CDR2 SVGAGI (reference sequence). CDR3 length: 12 amino acids. This chain's CDR3 is CASRAGRIEAFF. The CDR3 nucleotides are TGTGCCAGCAGGGCAGGGAGGATTGAAGCTTTCTTT.

The V call is TRBV4-1, the J call TRBJ2-7; 9 positions match TRBD1. CDR3 length: 16 residues. Trimming at V came to 2 bases and at J to 2 bases, leaving 7 bases not matched to a gene. The germline CDR1 and CDR2 sequences are MGHRA and YSYEKL. The CDR3 DNA reads as TGCGCCAGCAGCCAAATGGGGGGGACAGGGCCCTACGAGCAGTACGTC. Translating it yields CASSQMGGTGPYEQYV.

The rearrangement uses TRBV5-1 and TRBJ1-4; no clear D. Between the trimmed V and J ends, which lost 1 base and 0 bases, there was a span of 10 bases. The length of the CDR3 is 16 residues. Germline assignment: CDR1 SGHRS and CDR2 YFSETQ. The chain's CDR3 is CASSLHQVTTNEKLFF. The CDR3 nucleotides read TGCGCCAGCAGCTTGCACCAGGTGACAACTAATGAAAAACTGTTTTTT.

The V call is TRBV29-1, the J call TRBJ1-2; D perhaps matches TRBD1 (6 bases). The CDR3 sequence is 11 residues long. The ends were cut back, 2 bases at V and 8 bases at J, with 9 bases in the middle. Germline CDR1 SQVTM, CDR2 ANQGSEA. Here the CDR3 reads CSVETGKGYTF. Written as DNA, the CDR3 is TGCAGCGTTGAAACAGGGAAGGGCTACACCTTC.

The chain links TRBV27 to TRBJ2-2, with unresolved D. This CDR3 has 16 residues. Trimming pared 1 base from V and 11 bases from J, leaving 20 bases between. From germline, CDR1 is MNHEY and CDR2 SMNVEV (reference sequence). The CDR3 loop reads CASSLFGHRAPSELFF. The CDR3 region has the DNA TGTGCCAGCAGTTTATTTGGCCATAGGGCCCCCTCAGAGCTGTTTTTT.

The rearrangement uses TRBV2 and TRBJ2-1; a possible D gene is TRBD2 (6 bases). Germline CDR1 SNHLY, CDR2 FYNNEI. CDR3 length: 13 residues. With 7 bases removed from V and 7 bases from J, the gap between germline ends came to 14 bases. This chain's CDR3 is CASTYAGINEQFF. The DNA of the CDR3 is TGTGCCAGCACCTATGCGGGGATAAATGAGCAGTTCTTC.

This clone came up a few times. The rearrangement joins TRBV14 to TRBJ2-2; the D is unclear. The V gene lost 2 bases and the J gene lost 3 bases, with 10 bases spanning the gap. Germline CDR1 and CDR2: SGHDN and FVKESK. This CDR3 comprises 15 residues. CDR3: CASSQWTLYTGELFF. CDR3 sequence (DNA): TGTGCCAGCAGCCAATGGACGCTGTACACCGGGGAGCTGTTTTTT. The variable domain in full, with the rest retrieved from reference TRBV14 and TRBJ2-2, is EAGVTQFPSHSVIEKGQTVTLRCDPISGHDNLYWYRRVMGKEIKFLLHFVKESKQDESGMPNNRFLAERTGGTYSTLKVQPAELEDSGVYFCASSQWTLYTGELFFGEGSRLTVL.

This clone has just a few counts. The chain is built from TRBV7-2 and TRBJ2-3; the D call may be TRBD1 or TRBD2 (7 bases each). Germline CDR1 reads SGHTA; CDR2 reads FQGNSA. The CDR3 is made up of 15 amino acids. Trimming took 3 bases from V and 0 from J, leaving 10 bases between them. As DNA, the CDR3 is TGTGCCAGCAGCTTCCAGGGGGGGAGCACAGATACGCAGTATTTT. This translates into CASSFQGGSTDTQYF.

The rearrangement links TRBV9 to TRBJ2-3; perhaps TRBD2 as D (6 bases). Germline V gene data show CDR1 as SGDLS and CDR2 as YYNGEE. Trimming stripped 3 bases from V and 0 bases from J, with 11 bases between. The length of the CDR3 is 15 residues. CDR3: CASSGPGTSTDTQYF. Here the CDR3 DNA reads TGTGCCAGCAGCGGACCCGGGACTAGCACAGATACGCAGTATTTT.